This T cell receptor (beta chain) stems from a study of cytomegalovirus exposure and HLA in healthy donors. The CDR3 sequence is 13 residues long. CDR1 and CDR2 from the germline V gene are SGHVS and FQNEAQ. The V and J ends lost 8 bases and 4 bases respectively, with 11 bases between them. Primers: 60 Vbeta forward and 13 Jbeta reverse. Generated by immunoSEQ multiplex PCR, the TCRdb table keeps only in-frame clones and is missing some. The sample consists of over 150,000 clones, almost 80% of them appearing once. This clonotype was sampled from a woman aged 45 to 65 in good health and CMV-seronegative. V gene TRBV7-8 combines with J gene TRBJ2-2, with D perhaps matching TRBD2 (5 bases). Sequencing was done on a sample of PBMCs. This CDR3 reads CASSDYGTGELFF. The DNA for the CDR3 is TGTGCCAGCTCTGACTATGGCACCGGGGAGCTGTTTTTT.